A single sample is the source of the 14 T cell receptor beta chains below, sequenced in a study of blood T cell repertoires in COVID-19. Assay used: immunoSEQ multiplex PCR; TCRdb lists only in-frame clones, some missing. The sample has about 54,000 clones, about 90% seen once. The material sequenced was peripheral blood. These receptors all stem from a woman between 55 and 75 years old with active or convalescent COVID-19.

The chain carries TRBV9 and TRBJ2-7, with 9 bases that match TRBD1. Germline V gives CDR1 SGDLS, CDR2 YYNGEE. Trimming cost V 4 bases and J 2 bases; bases outside gene matches: 7. This CDR3 is built from 15 residues. CDR3 region: CASSPRTGVAYEQYF. The CDR3 DNA sequence: TGTGCCAGCAGCCCGCGGACAGGGGTAGCCTACGAGCAGTACTTC. The full variable domain, rest sourced from reference TRBV9 and TRBJ2-7, is DSGVTQTPKHLITATGQRVTLRCSPRSGDLSVYWYQQSLDQGLQFLIQYYNGEERAKGNILERFSAQQFPDLHSELNLSSLELGDSALYFCASSPRTGVAYEQYFGPGTRLTVT.

The gene calls are TRBV28 and TRBJ1-2; 9 nucleotides line up with TRBD1. Germline V gives CDR1 MDHEN, CDR2 SYDVKM. This CDR3 comprises 15 residues. The junction had 10 bases not matched to a gene; V was cut back by 5 bases and J by 6 bases. The DNA for the CDR3 is TGTGCCAGCAGTCCCCCCCGACAGGGGGTTGATGGCTACACCTTC. Protein: CASSPPRQGVDGYTF.

The chain has TRBV21-1 and TRBJ1-1; the table calls TRBD1, which could not be checked here. TRBV21-1 is designated a pseudogene. This CDR3 is built from 18 residues. CDR3 nucleotide sequence: TGTGCCAGCAGCAAAGGTTGCAGGTTCTCTTTTATGAACACTGAAGCTTTCTTT. This encodes CASSKGCRFSFMNTEAFF.

V gene TRBV6-5 combines with J gene TRBJ2-7, with D tentatively TRBD2 (5 bases). The CDR3 extends over 13 amino acids. Trimming stripped 7 bases from V and 3 bases from J, with 13 bases between. Germline values: CDR1 MNHEY, CDR2 SVGAGI. CDR3 coding DNA: TGTGCCAGCACCGGGGTGAGTGGCTACGAGCAGTACTTC. Encoded protein: CASTGVSGYEQYF.

The V gene is TRBV28, the J gene TRBJ1-2; 8 bases match TRBD1. The trim removed 4 bases at V and 2 bases at J, leaving 9 bases unmatched. This CDR3 is built from 16 residues. Looked up from germline, CDR1 is MDHEN and CDR2 is SYDVKM. The CDR3 loop reads CASSSLAGGLNYGYTF. CDR3 nucleotides: TGTGCCAGCAGTTCCCTCGCAGGGGGCTTAAACTATGGCTACACCTTC.

The genes are TRBV6-5 and TRBJ2-7, with TRBD1 identical over 8 bases. Germline assignment: CDR1 MNHEY and CDR2 SVGAGI. With 6 bases clipped from V and 7 bases from J, the junction kept 8 bases outside the gene matches. The CDR3 loop spans 13 amino acids. In DNA form, the CDR3 reads TGTGCCAGCAGACCCGGACAGGGCGGAGAGCAGTACTTC. Translation gives CASRPGQGGEQYF.

The J gene is TRBJ2-7, the V gene TRBV11-2; 10 nucleotides line up with TRBD2. CDR3 size: 15 residues. Germline values: CDR1 SGHAT, CDR2 FQNNGV. The J segment lost 2 bases and the V segment lost 5 bases, leaving 6 bases of the junction unmatched. In DNA form, the CDR3 reads TGTGCCAGCAGCCATACTACTAGCGGGGCCTACGAGCAGTACTTC. Protein sequence: CASSHTTSGAYEQYF. Variable domain in full (rest from reference TRBV11-2 and TRBJ2-7): EAGVAQSPRYKIIEKRQSVAFWCNPISGHATLYWYQQILGQGPKLLIQFQNNGVVDDSQLPKDRFSAERLKGVDSTLKIQPAKLEDSAVYLCASSHTTSGAYEQYFGPGTRLTVT.

The chain has TRBV3-1 (or the pseudogene TRBV3-2) and TRBJ2-4; 9 bases agree with TRBD2. The germline V gene has CDR1 LGHDT and CDR2 YNNKEL (reference sequence). V lost 2 bases to trimming and J lost 7 bases; unmatched junction nucleotides: 6. The CDR3 covers 15 residues. The CDR3 region is CASSQIAGVGNIQYF. CDR3 nucleotide sequence: TGTGCCAGCAGCCAAATAGCGGGAGTGGGGAACATTCAGTACTTC.

J is TRBJ2-2 and V is TRBV14; 12 bases agree with TRBD2. The V gene end was trimmed by 4 bases and the J gene end by 5 bases; junction bases not matched to a gene: 5. The CDR3 is 16 residues long. CDR1 is SGHDN, CDR2 FVKESK, per germline. Here the CDR3 reads CASSRLAGVYTGELFF. The CDR3 region has the DNA TGTGCCAGCAGCCGACTAGCGGGAGTGTATACCGGGGAGCTGTTTTTT. The full variable domain, completed using reference TRBV14 and TRBJ2-2, is EAGVTQFPSHSVIEKGQTVTLRCDPISGHDNLYWYRRVMGKEIKFLLHFVKESKQDESGMPNNRFLAERTGGTYSTLKVQPAELEDSGVYFCASSRLAGVYTGELFFGEGSRLTVL.

This clone was seen a few times. The chain combines TRBV28 with TRBJ1-1, with 10 bases that match TRBD1. Germline V lookup: CDR1 MDHEN, CDR2 SYDVKM. V lost 3 bases and J lost 7; bases outside the gene matches: 5. The CDR3 sequence is 14 residues long. Here the CDR3 DNA reads TGTGCCAGCAGTTTCTCGGGGACAGGGGTTGAAGCTTTCTTT. It translates to CASSFSGTGVEAFF.

The gene calls are TRBV4-2 and TRBJ2-3; TRBD2 matches at 11 bases. Germline V lookup: CDR1 LGHNA, CDR2 YNFKEQ. V trimming: 2 bases; J trimming: 6 bases; junction bases outside the gene matches: 4. The CDR3 is made up of 15 amino acids. Written as DNA, the CDR3 is TGTGCCAGCAGCCAAACTAGCGGGAGTACGGATACGCAGTATTTT. Translation gives CASSQTSGSTDTQYF.

The chain recombines TRBV19 with TRBJ1-6, with no clear D. V lost 4 bases and J 0 bases, leaving 16 bases between the germline ends. The CDR3 loop spans 18 amino acids. Germline V lookup: CDR1 LNHDA, CDR2 SQIVND (reference sequence). CDR3 in amino acids: CASSTILREHSYNSPLHF. In DNA form, the CDR3 reads TGTGCCAGTAGTACCATTTTACGGGAACACTCCTATAATTCACCCCTCCACTTT.

The chain uses TRBV11-1 and TRBJ2-7; TRBD2 agrees at 10 bases. This CDR3 is 15 amino acids long. The germline V gene encodes CDR1 SGHAT and CDR2 FQDESV (reference sequence). V shed 5 bases, J shed 2 bases, and the junction held 6 bases outside the gene matches. The CDR3 DNA is TGTGCCAGCAGCAATAGCGGGGGGACTGCCTACGAGCAGTACTTC. Protein product: CASSNSGGTAYEQYF.

This sequence joins TRBV9 and TRBJ1-5, with D perhaps TRBD1 (5 bases). V lost 3 bases and J 2 bases, leaving 9 bases between the germline ends. CDR1 SGDLS and CDR2 YYNGEE come from the germline V gene. CDR3 length equals 14 residues. CDR3 DNA sequence: TGTGCCAGCAGCGCCCAGGGTGGCAATCAGCCCCAGCATTTT. It is translated as CASSAQGGNQPQHF. The variable domain in full, with the rest retrieved from reference TRBV9 and TRBJ1-5, is DSGVTQTPKHLITATGQRVTLRCSPRSGDLSVYWYQQSLDQGLQFLIQYYNGEERAKGNILERFSAQQFPDLHSELNLSSLELGDSALYFCASSAQGGNQPQHFGDGTRLSIL.